The 3 T cell receptor beta chains listed next were all sequenced from one sample in a study of blood T cell repertoires in COVID-19. TCRdb's table, derived via immunoSEQ multiplex PCR, lists solely in-frame clones and lacks some. The sample lists 180,000 or so clones; about 88% were seen once. The source material was peripheral blood. These receptors all come from a woman of 80 years or more with acute or convalescent COVID-19.

The chain carries TRBV14 and TRBJ2-1; 9 bases agree with TRBD1. The CDR3 covers 15 residues. V trimming: 3 bases; J trimming: 5 bases; junction bases outside the gene matches: 5. Germline CDR1 SGHDN, CDR2 FVKESK. The CDR3 protein is CASSQQGQGHNEQFF. CDR3 bases: TGTGCCAGCAGCCAGCAGGGACAGGGCCACAATGAGCAGTTCTTC.

The rearrangement joins TRBV5-1 to TRBJ2-7; a possible D gene is TRBD1 (5 bases). The V end lost 0 bases, the J end lost 3 bases, and 13 bases lay between the germline ends. This CDR3 has 15 residues. Germline V lookup: CDR1 SGHRS, CDR2 YFSETQ. As DNA, the CDR3 is TGCGCCAGCAGCTTGGATACAGGATCTTTCTACGAGCAGTACTTC. It encodes CASSLDTGSFYEQYF.

This clone has just one count. The chain combines TRBV3-1 (or the pseudogene TRBV3-2) with TRBJ2-1; 12 bases line up with TRBD2. V lost 8 bases to trimming and J lost 5 bases; unmatched junction nucleotides: 7. CDR1 LGHDT and CDR2 YNNKEL come from the germline V gene (reference sequence). The CDR3 has 15 amino acids. CDR3 sequence: CASGPGLAGNNEQFF. As DNA, the CDR3 is TGTGCCAGCGGACCGGGACTAGCGGGCAACAATGAGCAGTTCTTC.